The present T cell receptor beta chain was sequenced within a study of cytomegalovirus exposure and HLA in healthy donors. Amplification used 60 Vbeta primers and 13 Jbeta primers. Original data processing: There were 80 million or so unique TCR beta chains by a later count, and some 10 million of them were shared. TCRdb keeps only in-frame clones here, not all; method: immunoSEQ multiplex PCR. The V and J calls and clone size come from that table; D and trimming were worked out from the DNA. Here the sample spans more than 200,000 clones, more than 75% being singletons. About this clone itself: Other DNA sequences from this sample encode an identical CDR3 as well.

The V gene end was trimmed by 6 bases and the J gene end by 5 bases; junction bases not matched to a gene: 4. The CDR3 totals 13 residues. Germline CDR1 and CDR2: KGHSH and LQKENI. The sequenced sample consisted of PBMCs. V usage is TRBV18 and J usage is TRBJ2-5; 9 nucleotides agree with TRBD1. The source is a middle-aged man in good health and CMV-seropositive. CDR3 in amino acids: CASSSGQGETQYF. In nucleotides, the CDR3 is TGTGCCAGCTCGTCGGGACAGGGTGAGACCCAGTACTTC.